The TCR beta chain under discussion was sequenced for a study of CD4 T cells in relation to SARS-CoV-2 and coronaviruses. Study-wide context: ViraFEST: approximately ten-day antigen culture of PBMCs, then TCR beta CDR3 sequencing. The negative reference was HIV-1 Nef peptide pool or peptide-free culture.

General study points: Samples before the pandemic and after infection were not matched within any donor.

The unexposed donors gave CD4+ T cells in about 2011-2019, prior to COVID-19. Isolation of CD4+ T cells took place after around 11 days in culture. Each well had 1.5 million to 2.5 million PBMCs in approximately 5.1% human AB serum with IL-2. The CDR3 consists of 13 residues. V was trimmed by 3 bases and J by 1 base, leaving 6 bases between them. About this clone: Its antigen is currently unknown.

Sequencing used immunoSEQ multiplex PCR; TCRdb keeps in-frame clones, though not all of them. The profile shows roughly 15,000 clones, 79% of them singletons. The sequencing input was CD4+ T cells from PBMCs, cultured in vitro. This clonotype originated in a human donor in good health. The rearrangement uses TRBV12-3 or TRBV12-4 and TRBJ1-1; D is undetermined. CDR3 bases: TGTGCCAGCAGTTTCGAGGAGAACACTGAAGCTTTCTTT. It specifies CASSFEENTEAFF.